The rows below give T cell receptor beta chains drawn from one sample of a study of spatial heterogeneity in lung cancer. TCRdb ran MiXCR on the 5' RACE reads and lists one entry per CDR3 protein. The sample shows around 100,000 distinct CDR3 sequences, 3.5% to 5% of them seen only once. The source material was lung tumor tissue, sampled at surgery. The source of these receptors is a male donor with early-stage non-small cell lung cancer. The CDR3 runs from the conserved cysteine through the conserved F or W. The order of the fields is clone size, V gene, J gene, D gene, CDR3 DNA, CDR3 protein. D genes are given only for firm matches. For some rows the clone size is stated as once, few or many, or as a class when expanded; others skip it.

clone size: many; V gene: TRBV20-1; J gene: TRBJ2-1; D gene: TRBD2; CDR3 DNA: TGCAGTGCTAGTTCCAGCGGGAGATCCTCCTACAATGAGCAGTTCTTC; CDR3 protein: CSASSSGRSSYNEQFF
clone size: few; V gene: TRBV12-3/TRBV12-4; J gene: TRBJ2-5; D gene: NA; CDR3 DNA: TGTGCCAGCAGTTCCGGGGTGGGGGAAGAGACCCAGTACTTC; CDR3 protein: CASSSGVGEETQYF
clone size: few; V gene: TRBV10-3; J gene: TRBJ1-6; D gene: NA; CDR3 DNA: TGTGCCATCAGGCCGAGCTCCTATAATTCACCCCTCCACTTT; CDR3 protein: CAIRPSSYNSPLHF
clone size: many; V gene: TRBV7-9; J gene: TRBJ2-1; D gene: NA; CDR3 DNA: TGTGCCAGCAGCTCCGGGGCGGGACTCTACAATGAGCAGTTCTTC; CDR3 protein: CASSSGAGLYNEQFF
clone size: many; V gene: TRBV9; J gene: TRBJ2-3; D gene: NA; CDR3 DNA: TGTGCCAGCAGCGTAGCGGGCGGCGGGATTCCAGATACGCAGTATTTT; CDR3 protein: CASSVAGGGIPDTQYF
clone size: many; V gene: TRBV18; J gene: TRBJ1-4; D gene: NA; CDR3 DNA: TGTGCCAGCTCAACCGGACCTGATGAAAAACTGTTTTTT; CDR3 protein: CASSTGPDEKLFF
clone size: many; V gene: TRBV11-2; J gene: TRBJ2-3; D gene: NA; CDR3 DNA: TGTGCCAGCGGTCCAGATACGCAGTATTTT; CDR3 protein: CASGPDTQYF
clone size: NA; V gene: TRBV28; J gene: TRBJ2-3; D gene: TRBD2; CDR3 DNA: TGTGCCAGCAGTGTCGGGACTAGCGGCACAGATACGCAGTATTTT; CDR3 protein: CASSVGTSGTDTQYF
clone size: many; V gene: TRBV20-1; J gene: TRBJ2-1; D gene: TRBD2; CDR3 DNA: TGCAGTGCGCAAGGGACTAGCGGCAGTCGGGAGCAGTTCTTC; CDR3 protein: CSAQGTSGSREQFF
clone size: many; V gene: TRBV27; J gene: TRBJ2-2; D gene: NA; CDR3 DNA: TGTGCCAGCAGTTGGGCGGTAAACACCGGGGAGCTGTTTTTT; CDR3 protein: CASSWAVNTGELFF
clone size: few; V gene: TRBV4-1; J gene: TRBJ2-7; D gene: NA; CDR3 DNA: TGCGCCAGCAGCGTGGGCGGAAGCTCCTACGAGCAGTACTTC; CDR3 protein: CASSVGGSSYEQYF
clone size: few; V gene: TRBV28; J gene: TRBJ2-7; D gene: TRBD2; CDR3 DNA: TGTGCCAGCAGTTTATTCACGGGAGGGGCCTACGAGCAGTACTTC; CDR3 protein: CASSLFTGGAYEQYF
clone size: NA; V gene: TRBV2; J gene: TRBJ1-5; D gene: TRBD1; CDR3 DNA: TGTGCCAGCAGACAGGGGCTAAATCAGTCCCAGCATTTT; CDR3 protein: CASRQGLNQSQHF
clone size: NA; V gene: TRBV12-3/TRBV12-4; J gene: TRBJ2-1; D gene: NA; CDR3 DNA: TGTGCCAGCAGTTTACAGACAGCCGGGCAGTTCTTC; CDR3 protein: CASSLQTAGQFF
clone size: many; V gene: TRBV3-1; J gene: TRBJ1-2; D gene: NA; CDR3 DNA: TGTGCCAGCAGACCTAGGGGAGCTAACTATGGCTACACCTTC; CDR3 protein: CASRPRGANYGYTF
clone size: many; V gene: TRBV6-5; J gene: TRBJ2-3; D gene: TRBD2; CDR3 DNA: TGTGCCAGCAGTGGAAGGGGACTAGCGGGCCCAGATACGCAGTATTTT; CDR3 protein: CASSGRGLAGPDTQYF
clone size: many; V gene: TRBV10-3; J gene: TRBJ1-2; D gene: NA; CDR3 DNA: TGTGCCATCAGTGCCCGGACAGAAACTAACTATGGCTACACCTTC; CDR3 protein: CAISARTETNYGYTF
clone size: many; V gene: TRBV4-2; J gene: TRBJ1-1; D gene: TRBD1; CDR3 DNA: TGTGCCAGCAGCCCGGCATACAGGGGGAACACTGAAGCTTTCTTT; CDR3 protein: CASSPAYRGNTEAFF